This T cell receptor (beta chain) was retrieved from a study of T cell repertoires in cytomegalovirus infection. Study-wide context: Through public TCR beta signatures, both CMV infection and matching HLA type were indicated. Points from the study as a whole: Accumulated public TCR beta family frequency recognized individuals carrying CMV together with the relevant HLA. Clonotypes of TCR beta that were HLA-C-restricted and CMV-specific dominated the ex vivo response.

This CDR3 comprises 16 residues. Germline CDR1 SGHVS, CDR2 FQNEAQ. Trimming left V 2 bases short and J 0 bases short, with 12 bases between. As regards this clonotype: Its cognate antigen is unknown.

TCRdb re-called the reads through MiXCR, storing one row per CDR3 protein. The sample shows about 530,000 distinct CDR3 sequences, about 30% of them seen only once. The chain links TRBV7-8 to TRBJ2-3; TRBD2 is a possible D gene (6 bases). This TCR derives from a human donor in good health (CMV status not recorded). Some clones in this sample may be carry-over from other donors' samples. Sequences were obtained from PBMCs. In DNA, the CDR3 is TGTGCCAGCAGCTTACGGGTGGGGGGAAGCACAGATACGCAGTATTTT. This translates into CASSLRVGGSTDTQYF.